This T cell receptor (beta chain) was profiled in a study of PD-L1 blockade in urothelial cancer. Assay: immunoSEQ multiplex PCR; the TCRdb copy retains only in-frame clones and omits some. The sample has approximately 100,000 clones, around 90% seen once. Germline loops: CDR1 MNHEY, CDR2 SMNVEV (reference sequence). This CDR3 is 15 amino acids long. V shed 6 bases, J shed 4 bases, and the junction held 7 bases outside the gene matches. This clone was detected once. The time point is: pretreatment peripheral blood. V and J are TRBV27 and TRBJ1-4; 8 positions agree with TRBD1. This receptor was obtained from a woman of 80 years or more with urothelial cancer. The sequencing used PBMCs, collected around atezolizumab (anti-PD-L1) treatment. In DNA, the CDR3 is TGTGCCAGCAGACCTTACAGGGGGAGTAATGAAAAACTGTTTTTT. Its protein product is CASRPYRGSNEKLFF.